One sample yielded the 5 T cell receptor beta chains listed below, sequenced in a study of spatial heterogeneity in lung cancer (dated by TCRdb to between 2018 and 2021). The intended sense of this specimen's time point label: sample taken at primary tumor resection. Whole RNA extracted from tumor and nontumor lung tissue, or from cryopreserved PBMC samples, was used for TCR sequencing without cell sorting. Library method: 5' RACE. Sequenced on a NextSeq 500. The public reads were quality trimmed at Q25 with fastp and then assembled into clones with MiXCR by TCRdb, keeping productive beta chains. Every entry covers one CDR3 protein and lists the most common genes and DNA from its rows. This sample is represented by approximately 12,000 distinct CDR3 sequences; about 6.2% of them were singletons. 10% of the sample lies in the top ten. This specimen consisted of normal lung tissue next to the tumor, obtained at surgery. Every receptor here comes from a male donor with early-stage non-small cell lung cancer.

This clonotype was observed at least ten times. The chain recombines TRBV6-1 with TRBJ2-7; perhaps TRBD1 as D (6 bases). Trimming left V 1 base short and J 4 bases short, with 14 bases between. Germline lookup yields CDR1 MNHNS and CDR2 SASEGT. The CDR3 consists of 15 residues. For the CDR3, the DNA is TGTGCCAGCAGTGAAGGAGGGACACGGACATACGAGCAGTACTTC. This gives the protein CASSEGGTRTYEQYF.

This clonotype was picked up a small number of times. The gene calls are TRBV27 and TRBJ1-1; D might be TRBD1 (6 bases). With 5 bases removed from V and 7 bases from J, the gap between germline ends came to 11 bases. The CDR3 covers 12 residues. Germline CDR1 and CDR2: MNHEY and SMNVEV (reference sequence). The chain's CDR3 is CASSRGGGEAFF. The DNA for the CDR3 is TGTGCCAGCAGTCGAGGGGGGGGTGAAGCTTTCTTT.

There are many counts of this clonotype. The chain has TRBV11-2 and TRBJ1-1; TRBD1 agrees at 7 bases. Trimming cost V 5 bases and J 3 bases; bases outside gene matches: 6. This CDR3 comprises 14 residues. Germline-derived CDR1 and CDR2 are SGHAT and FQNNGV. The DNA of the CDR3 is TGTGCCAGCAGCGACGACAGGGATCACACTGAAGCTTTCTTT. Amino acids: CASSDDRDHTEAFF.

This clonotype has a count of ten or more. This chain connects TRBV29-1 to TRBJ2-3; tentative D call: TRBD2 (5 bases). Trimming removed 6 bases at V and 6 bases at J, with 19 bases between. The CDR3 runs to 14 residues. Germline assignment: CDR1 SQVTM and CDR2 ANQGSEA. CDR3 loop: CSVGSGPAGDTQYF. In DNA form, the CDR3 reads TGCAGCGTGGGATCTGGGCCCGCGGGCGATACGCAGTATTTT.

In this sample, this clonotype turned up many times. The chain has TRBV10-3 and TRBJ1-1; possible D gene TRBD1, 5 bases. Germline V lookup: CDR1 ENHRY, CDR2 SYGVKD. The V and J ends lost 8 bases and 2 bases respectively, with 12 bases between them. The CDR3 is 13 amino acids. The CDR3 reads CAIGDGYNTEAFF. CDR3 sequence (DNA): TGTGCCATCGGGGACGGGTATAACACTGAAGCTTTCTTT.